The rows below give T cell receptor beta chains drawn from one sample of a study of CD8 T cells in ankylosing spondylitis. TCRdb ran MiXCR on the 5' RACE reads and lists one entry per CDR3 protein. The sample has 700,000 or so distinct CDR3 sequences, under 20% seen once. Sequenced: blood, either unsorted or a sorted T cell fraction (not recorded which). The receptors derive from a male donor with ankylosing spondylitis. CDR3s include the opening cysteine and the closing phenylalanine or tryptophan. The D gene is left open where the match is weak. For some rows the clone size is stated as once, few or many, or as a class when expanded; others skip it.

clone_size d_call j_call v_call cdr3_aa cdr3_nt
- - TRBJ2-7 TRBV7-8 CASSLGVFSYEQYF TGTGCCAGCAGCTTAGGGGTCTTTTCCTACGAGCAGTACTTC
- - TRBJ1-2 TRBV6-1 CASSEAYSRGGYTF TGTGCCAGCAGTGAAGCATACAGCCGGGGCGGCTACACCTTC
many - TRBJ2-7 TRBV5-1 CASSLGQGDYEQYF TGCGCCAGCAGCTTGGGGCAGGGAGACTACGAGCAGTACTTC
many - TRBJ2-7 TRBV5-1 CASSLWVGSEQYF TGCGCCAGCAGCTTGTGGGTAGGGAGTGAGCAGTACTTC
- TRBD2 TRBJ2-1 TRBV9 CASSVAGGTYNEQFF TGTGCCAGCAGCGTAGCGGGGGGGACCTACAATGAGCAGTTCTTC
many - TRBJ2-5 TRBV5-1 CASSPQGRETQYF TGCGCCAGCAGCCCACAGGGTCGAGAGACCCAGTACTTC
- - TRBJ1-2 TRBV5-8 CASSSDGPYYGYTF TGTGCCAGCAGCTCGGACGGCCCGTACTATGGCTACACCTTC
few - TRBJ1-3 TRBV9 CASSVVPVPSSGNTIYF TGTGCCAGCAGCGTAGTTCCAGTGCCTTCCTCTGGAAACACCATATATTTT
- - TRBJ1-3 TRBV15 CATTRSDSGNTIYF TGTGCCACGACACGATCTGACTCTGGAAACACCATATATTTT
many - TRBJ2-7 TRBV4-1 CASSQERGRVNEQYF TGCGCCAGCAGCCAAGAAAGGGGGAGGGTCAACGAGCAGTACTTC
few TRBD2 TRBJ2-2 TRBV12-3/TRBV12-4 CASSFLAGRTGELFF TGTGCCAGCAGTTTTCTAGCGGGACGGACCGGGGAGCTGTTTTTT
few TRBD2 TRBJ2-5 TRBV20-1 CSARDNRWLAGDGGSQETQYF TGCAGTGCTAGAGATAATAGGTGGCTAGCGGGAGATGGAGGGTCCCAAGAGACCCAGTACTTC
- - TRBJ2-3 TRBV7-9 CASLDSQRDTQYF TGTGCCAGCTTGGACAGCCAACGGGATACGCAGTATTTT
- TRBD1 TRBJ2-5 TRBV5-1 CASSSGAGGGETQYF TGCGCCAGCAGCTCTGGTGCAGGGGGTGGGGAGACCCAGTACTTC
many - TRBJ2-1 TRBV12-3/TRBV12-4 CASSLDYEQFF TGTGCCAGCAGTTTAGACTATGAGCAGTTCTTC
few - TRBJ1-4 TRBV13 CASTVGVGTNEKLFF TGTGCCAGCACCGTAGGGGTTGGCACTAATGAAAAACTGTTTTTT
few TRBD2 TRBJ2-5 TRBV6-1 CASIPPEGGRQETQYF TGTGCCAGCATTCCCCCCGAGGGAGGGCGCCAAGAGACCCAGTACTTC
- - TRBJ2-7 TRBV5-6 CASSYVPGEQYF TGTGCCAGCAGCTATGTCCCCGGCGAGCAGTACTTC
- - TRBJ1-1 TRBV6-2/TRBV6-3 CASYPGAGVMNTEAFF TGTGCCAGCTATCCTGGGGCAGGGGTAATGAACACTGAAGCTTTCTTT
few - TRBJ2-7 TRBV10-3 CAISLGPDVEQYF TGTGCCATCAGTCTAGGCCCGGATGTCGAGCAGTACTTC
many - TRBJ1-4 TRBV29-1 CSVEVRSATNEKLFF TGCAGCGTTGAAGTCCGGAGTGCAACTAATGAAAAACTGTTTTTT
once - TRBJ2-5 TRBV28 CASRPEGGNRGETQYF TGTGCCAGCAGGCCGGAAGGAGGTAACCGGGGAGAGACCCAGTACTTC
few TRBD2 TRBJ2-7 TRBV3-1 CASSPSGRAPYEQYF TGTGCCAGCAGCCCTAGCGGGAGGGCACCCTACGAGCAGTACTTC
- TRBD1 TRBJ2-7 TRBV20-1 CSAGRGTGWAVEQYF TGCAGTGCTGGACGCGGGACAGGGTGGGCAGTTGAGCAGTACTTC
- TRBD1 TRBJ1-5 TRBV6-1 CASKETGREAPQHF TGTGCCAGCAAAGAGACAGGGAGGGAAGCGCCCCAGCATTTT
once - TRBJ2-1 TRBV7-9 CASSPAESGSRDEQFF TGTGCCAGCAGCCCAGCCGAATCAGGGTCGAGGGATGAGCAGTTCTTC
few - TRBJ2-7 TRBV28 CASKKGGISDYEQYF TGTGCCAGCAAAAAGGGGGGAATCTCGGACTACGAGCAGTACTTC
few - TRBJ1-2 TRBV6-2/TRBV6-3 CASTNEAHYGYTF TGTGCCAGCACCAACGAGGCACACTATGGCTACACCTTC
- - TRBJ1-6 TRBV6-5 CASSYWVSGLSSYNSPLHF TGTGCCAGCAGTTATTGGGTGTCAGGCCTCAGCTCCTATAATTCACCCCTCCACTTT
- - TRBJ1-1 TRBV5-1 CASSPGGGWNTEAFF TGCGCCAGCAGCCCGGGCGGGGGGTGGAACACTGAAGCTTTCTTT
- - TRBJ2-7 TRBV5-1 CASRLTPTGAYEQYF TGCGCCAGCAGGCTAACCCCGACAGGTGCCTACGAGCAGTACTTC
- - TRBJ1-2 TRBV5-1 CASSSKGIYTF TGCGCCAGCAGCTCCAAGGGGATCTACACCTTC
few - TRBJ1-5 TRBV4-1 CASSQENGQNSNQPQHF TGCGCCAGCAGCCAAGAGAATGGACAGAATAGCAATCAGCCCCAGCATTTT
few - TRBJ2-3 TRBV29-1 CSVGQHLADTQYF TGCAGCGTTGGACAGCACCTGGCAGATACGCAGTATTTT
few - TRBJ2-2 TRBV18 CASSPRGHGNTGELFF TGTGCCAGCTCACCACGGGGACACGGGAACACCGGGGAGCTGTTTTTT
few - TRBJ1-4 TRBV29-1 CSVEGRANEKLFF TGCAGCGTTGAGGGGAGGGCTAATGAAAAACTGTTTTTT
- - TRBJ1-1 TRBV29-1 CSAAKGGMNTEAFF TGCAGCGCTGCGAAGGGCGGAATGAACACTGAAGCTTTCTTT
- TRBD1 TRBJ2-2 TRBV29-1 CSVAPGQGITGELFF TGCAGCGTTGCCCCGGGACAGGGGATCACCGGGGAGCTGTTTTTT
few TRBD1 TRBJ1-2 TRBV7-2 CASSFSQGAQDGYTF TGTGCCAGCAGCTTTAGTCAGGGGGCGCAGGATGGCTACACCTTC
- TRBD1 TRBJ2-1 TRBV5-1 CASSLTGQGANEQFF TGCGCCAGCAGCTTAACGGGACAGGGGGCCAATGAGCAGTTCTTC
many - TRBJ1-4 TRBV12-3/TRBV12-4 CASKPPGGRQEKLFF TGTGCCAGCAAACCTCCGGGAGGTCGTCAGGAAAAACTGTTTTTT
- - TRBJ1-1 TRBV2 CASSESLGPTTGGTEAFF TGTGCCAGCAGTGAAAGCCTGGGACCCACCACGGGGGGGACTGAAGCTTTCTTT
- - TRBJ2-1 TRBV7-2 CASSLDAGSGRQFF TGTGCCAGCAGCTTAGATGCAGGGTCGGGACGGCAGTTCTTC
few - TRBJ1-2 TRBV2 CASSERQDLYGYTF TGTGCCAGCAGCGAAAGACAGGACCTTTATGGCTACACCTTC
- - TRBJ2-2 TRBV20-1 CSAREGVGVGELFF TGCAGTGCTAGAGAAGGTGTCGGGGTCGGGGAGCTGTTTTTT
- - TRBJ2-1 TRBV5-1 CASSLTATYNEQFF TGCGCCAGCAGCTTGACCGCCACCTACAATGAGCAGTTCTTC
- TRBD2 TRBJ2-1 TRBV5-1 CASSLQTSPGGEQFF TGCGCCAGCAGCCTGCAGACTAGCCCAGGAGGGGAGCAGTTCTTC
- - TRBJ1-1 TRBV2 CASRVTVNTEAFF TGTGCCAGCAGGGTTACGGTGAACACTGAAGCTTTCTTT
- TRBD1 TRBJ2-4 TRBV7-9 CASSRRQGKNIQYF TGTGCCAGCAGCCGAAGACAGGGGAAAAACATTCAGTACTTC